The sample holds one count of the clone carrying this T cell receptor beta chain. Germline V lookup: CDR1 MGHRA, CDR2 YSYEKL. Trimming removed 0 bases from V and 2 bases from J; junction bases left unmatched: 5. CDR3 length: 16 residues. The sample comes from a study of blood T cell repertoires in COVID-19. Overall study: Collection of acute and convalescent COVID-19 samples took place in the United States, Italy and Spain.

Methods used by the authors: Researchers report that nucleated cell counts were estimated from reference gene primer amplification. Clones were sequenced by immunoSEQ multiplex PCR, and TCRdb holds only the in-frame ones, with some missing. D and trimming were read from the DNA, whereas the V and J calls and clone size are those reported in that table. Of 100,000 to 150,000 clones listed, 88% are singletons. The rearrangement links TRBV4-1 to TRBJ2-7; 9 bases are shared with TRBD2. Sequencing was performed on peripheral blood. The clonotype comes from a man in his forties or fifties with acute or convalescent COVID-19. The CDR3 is CASSQDPSGVPYEQYF. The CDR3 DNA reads TGCGCCAGCAGCCAAGATCCTAGCGGGGTGCCCTACGAGCAGTACTTC.